This T cell receptor beta chain was profiled in a study of immune evolution from preneoplasia to lung adenocarcinoma. The table lists this clone with a count of one. Its matching antigen is unknown. Using immunoSEQ multiplex PCR, the repertoire was profiled, and TCRdb retains in-frame clones only, with some absent. The table lists 6,500 to 10,000 clones, 81% of them singletons, with around 8.6% in the top ten. Study-wide findings and caveats: Top clone share appeared to fall from AAH through AIS, MIA, adenocarcinoma. T cell clonality was higher in KRAS-mutant than EGFR-mutant or wild-type nodules.

Germline CDR1 reads SGHTA; CDR2 reads FQGTGA. The CDR3 spans 13 residues. V was trimmed by 5 bases and J by 4 bases, leaving 11 bases between them. Histologic diagnosis was independently verified by two lung pathologists. This TCR was recovered from a person in their fifties with lung adenocarcinoma. The specimen was FFPE invasive lung adenocarcinoma tissue. This rearrangement joins TRBV7-3 to TRBJ2-5, with D tentatively TRBD1 or TRBD2 (5 bases each). CDR3 sequence: CASSGGRSETQYF. The CDR3 DNA follows: TGTGCCAGCAGCGGGGGACGTTCAGAGACCCAGTACTTC.